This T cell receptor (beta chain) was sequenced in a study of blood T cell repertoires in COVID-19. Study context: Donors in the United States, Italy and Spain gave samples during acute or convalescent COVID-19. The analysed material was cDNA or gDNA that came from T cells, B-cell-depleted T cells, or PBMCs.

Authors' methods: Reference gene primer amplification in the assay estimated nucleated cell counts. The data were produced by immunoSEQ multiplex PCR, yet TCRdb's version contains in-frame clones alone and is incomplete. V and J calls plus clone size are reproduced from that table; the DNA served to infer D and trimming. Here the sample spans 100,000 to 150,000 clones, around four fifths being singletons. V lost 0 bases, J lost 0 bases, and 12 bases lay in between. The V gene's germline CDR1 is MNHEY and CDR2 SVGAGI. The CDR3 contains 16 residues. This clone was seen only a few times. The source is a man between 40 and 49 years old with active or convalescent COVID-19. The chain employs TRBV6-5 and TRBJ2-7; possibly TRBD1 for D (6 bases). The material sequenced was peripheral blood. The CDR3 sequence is CASSYSITGNSYEQYF. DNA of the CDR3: TGTGCCAGCAGTTACTCGATTACAGGGAACTCCTACGAGCAGTACTTC.